These 24 T cell receptor beta chains were all obtained from the same sample, sequenced in a study of blood T cell repertoires in COVID-19. Sequencing used immunoSEQ multiplex PCR; TCRdb keeps in-frame clones, though not all of them. The sample lists more than 95,000 clones; more than 60% were seen once. Sequencing was carried out using peripheral blood. These receptors all stem from a man aged 50 to 59 with acute or convalescent COVID-19.

The chain carries TRBV7-8 and TRBJ1-2; D uncertain. The CDR3 has 12 residues. The V and J ends lost 5 bases and 6 bases respectively, with 10 bases between them. Germline V gives CDR1 SGHVS, CDR2 FQNEAQ. For the CDR3, the DNA is TGTGCCAGCAGCGTACGTAGTGATGGCTACACCTTC. Its translation: CASSVRSDGYTF.

V usage is TRBV6-6 and J usage is TRBJ2-5; TRBD1 aligns across 7 bases. This CDR3 is built from 14 residues. Losses at the gene ends were 6 bases for V and 1 base for J; bases not matched to a gene: 5. Per the germline V gene, CDR1 is MNHNY and CDR2 is SVGAGI (reference sequence). CDR3 region: CASSLDRVQETQYF. Written as DNA, the CDR3 is TGTGCCAGCAGCTTAGACAGGGTCCAAGAGACCCAGTACTTC.

This rearrangement joins TRBV27 to TRBJ1-6; 7 bases line up with TRBD1. The V and J ends lost 1 base and 5 bases, in that order; junction bases with no gene match: 2. From germline, CDR1 is MNHEY and CDR2 SMNVEV (reference sequence). The CDR3 is 15 amino acids. CDR3 residues: CASSLLGTDNSPLHF. CDR3 nucleotide sequence: TGTGCCAGCAGTTTATTAGGGACAGATAATTCACCCCTCCACTTT.

V usage is TRBV19 and J usage is TRBJ2-1; 9 nucleotides agree with TRBD1. This CDR3 has 12 residues. The J segment lost 6 bases and the V segment lost 11 bases, leaving 5 bases of the junction unmatched. In germline, CDR1 is LNHDA, CDR2 SQIVND (reference sequence). In DNA form, the CDR3 reads TGTGCCGGAGGGACAGGGTTCAATGAGCAGTTCTTC. Translating it yields CAGGTGFNEQFF.

The V and J genes are TRBV9 and TRBJ2-2; the match to TRBD2 covers 8 bases. The CDR3 consists of 16 residues. V shed 0 bases, J shed 0 bases, and the junction held 1 base outside the gene matches. Germline assignment: CDR1 SGDLS and CDR2 YYNGEE. This CDR3 reads CASSVDGGANTGELFF. CDR3 nucleotides: TGTGCCAGCAGCGTAGACGGGGGGGCGAACACCGGGGAGCTGTTTTTT.

The V gene is TRBV4-1, the J gene TRBJ1-3, with D unresolved. Germline CDR1 MGHRA, CDR2 YSYEKL. There are 14 residues in the CDR3. V gave up 3 bases and J gave up 7 bases, with 13 bases separating them. In DNA, the CDR3 is TGCGCCAGCAGCCAGCTCATAGCGGAGAACACCATATATTTT. Protein sequence: CASSQLIAENTIYF.

The chain has TRBV4-2 and TRBJ1-2; a possible D gene is TRBD1 (5 bases). Germline V gives CDR1 LGHNA, CDR2 YNFKEQ. Trimming shortened V by 5 bases and J by 6 bases, and 22 bases separated the two germline ends. There are 16 residues in the CDR3. CDR3 region: CASSSKSWQGVDGYTF. The DNA of the CDR3 is TGTGCCAGCAGCTCCAAATCGTGGCAGGGCGTGGATGGCTACACCTTC.

V gene TRBV10-3 combines with J gene TRBJ2-3; unclear D gene. Germline CDR1 and CDR2: ENHRY and SYGVKD. The CDR3 has 14 amino acids. Trimming removed 3 bases at V and 0 bases at J, with 7 bases between. CDR3 region: CAISDYSSTDTQYF. CDR3 DNA sequence: TGTGCCATCAGTGACTATTCTAGCACAGATACGCAGTATTTT.

The rearrangement uses TRBV29-1 and TRBJ1-4; a possible D gene is TRBD1 (5 bases). Trimming stripped 4 bases from V and 6 bases from J, with 9 bases between. Germline V lookup: CDR1 SQVTM, CDR2 ANQGSEA. This CDR3 comprises 12 residues. The CDR3 DNA reads as TGCAGCGTTGCGACAGCTCATGAAAAACTGTTTTTT. Residues: CSVATAHEKLFF.

The chain is built from TRBV24-1 and TRBJ1-6, with TRBD1 as a possible D gene (5 bases). The V gene lost 0 bases and the J gene lost 6 bases, with 11 bases spanning the gap. CDR3 length: 16 residues. CDR1 KGHDR and CDR2 SFDVKD come from the germline V gene. The CDR3 loop reads CATSDLHPGGNSPLHF. CDR3 bases: TGTGCCACCAGTGATTTGCACCCCGGGGGTAATTCACCCCTCCACTTT.

V and J are TRBV19 and TRBJ1-1; 8 nucleotides line up with TRBD1. Germline CDR1 LNHDA, CDR2 SQIVND (reference sequence). V lost 3 bases and J lost 4; bases outside the gene matches: 4. This CDR3 contains 14 residues. CDR3 protein: CASSIVTGGTEAFF. The CDR3 DNA sequence: TGTGCCAGTAGTATCGTTACAGGGGGCACTGAAGCTTTCTTT. The full variable domain, its missing parts supplied by reference TRBV19 and TRBJ1-1, is DGGITQSPKYLFRKEGQNVTLSCEQNLNHDAMYWYRQDPGQGLRLIYYSQIVNDFQKGDIAEGYSVSREKKESFPLTVTSAQKNPTAFYLCASSIVTGGTEAFFGQGTRLTVV.

A few counts support this clone. The chain employs TRBV14 and TRBJ1-4; D not resolved. Trimming left V 4 bases short and J 8 bases short, with 17 bases between. The CDR3 is 15 residues long. Germline-derived CDR1 and CDR2 are SGHDN and FVKESK. The CDR3 here is CASSPRAGIGEKLFF. CDR3 sequence (DNA): TGTGCCAGCAGCCCAAGGGCCGGGATCGGGGAAAAACTGTTTTTT.

The gene calls are TRBV11-1 and TRBJ2-2; TRBD1 might be the D (6 bases). Germline-derived CDR1 and CDR2 are SGHAT and FQDESV (reference sequence). Trimming shortened V by 5 bases and J by 5 bases, and 12 bases separated the two germline ends. CDR3 length equals 14 residues. In DNA, the CDR3 is TGTGCCAGCAGCCCGGACAGCGCAACCGGGGAGCTGTTTTTT. Translated, it gives CASSPDSATGELFF.

The chain combines TRBV2 with TRBJ2-2, with a tentative D call TRBD1 (6 bases). The CDR3 covers 16 residues. V shed 5 bases and J shed 2 bases, with 15 bases lying between them. Germline CDR1 and CDR2: SNHLY and FYNNEI. CDR3 sequence (DNA): TGTGCCAGCAGTCGGACAGACCCGCCTAACACCGGGGAGCTGTTTTTT. It is translated as CASSRTDPPNTGELFF.

This rearrangement joins TRBV13 to TRBJ1-4; TRBD1 matches at 9 bases. CDR1 and CDR2 from the germline V gene are PRHDT and FYEKMQ (reference sequence). Trimming removed 5 bases from V and 7 bases from J; junction bases left unmatched: 8. The CDR3 is 15 residues long. The CDR3 loop reads CASSLDRGFGEKLFF. The CDR3 DNA reads as TGTGCCAGCAGCCTCGACAGGGGGTTCGGTGAAAAACTGTTTTTT.

V usage is TRBV20-1 and J usage is TRBJ2-5; D is unresolved. V dropped 2 bases and J dropped 5 bases, with 6 bases sitting between them. This CDR3 contains 11 residues. Germline-derived CDR1 and CDR2 are DFQATT and SNEGSKA (reference sequence). The DNA of the CDR3 is TGCAGTGCTAGAAGTCAGGAGACCCAGTACTTC. Protein product: CSARSQETQYF.

The V call is TRBV7-3, the J call TRBJ2-3, with D tentatively TRBD1 (6 bases). With 2 bases removed from V and 5 bases from J, the gap between germline ends came to 11 bases. Germline V gene sequence: CDR1 SGHTA, CDR2 FQGTGA. The CDR3 is made up of 14 amino acids. The CDR3 region is CASSLGRGIDTQYF. The CDR3 DNA reads as TGTGCCAGCAGCTTAGGCAGGGGTATAGATACGCAGTATTTT.

This chain uses TRBV6-2 or TRBV6-3 with TRBJ2-5; 10 bases fit TRBD2. V was clipped by 6 bases and J by 5 bases; unmatched bases: 15. This CDR3 region has 17 residues. CDR1 MNHEY and CDR2 SVGEGT come from the germline V gene. CDR3 in DNA: TGTGCCAGCAGCCTTACTCGGACTAGCGGAAGAGGGGAGACCCAGTACTTC. Its protein product is CASSLTRTSGRGETQYF.

The chain joins TRBV29-1 to TRBJ2-3, with no clear D. Trimming took off 1 base at V and 5 bases at J, with 10 bases between the two ends. Per germline, CDR1 SQVTM and CDR2 ANQGSEA. The CDR3 sequence is 13 residues long. CDR3: CSVEGFQEDTQYF. The CDR3 nucleotides are TGCAGCGTTGAAGGTTTCCAGGAAGATACGCAGTATTTT.

The chain is built from TRBV5-1 and TRBJ2-5; D might be TRBD1 (5 bases). Germline V gives CDR1 SGHRS, CDR2 YFSETQ. The CDR3 sequence is 14 residues long. V lost 4 bases to trimming and J lost 5 bases, with 15 bases between them. CDR3: CASSQGAPGETQYF. DNA for the CDR3: TGCGCCAGCAGCCAAGGGGCGCCTGGGGAGACCCAGTACTTC.

This chain connects TRBV27 to TRBJ1-1, with TRBD1 matching 7 bases. This CDR3 spans 15 amino acids. V shed 5 bases and J 0 bases; nucleotides not matched to a gene: 6. Germline loops: CDR1 MNHEY, CDR2 SMNVEV (reference sequence). CDR3: CASSKQGIMNTEAFF. In DNA form, the CDR3 reads TGTGCCAGCAGTAAACAGGGGATCATGAACACTGAAGCTTTCTTT.

Only a few counts were recorded for this clone. Other DNA sequences from this sample encode an identical CDR3 as well. V and J are TRBV5-5 and TRBJ2-7; 8 positions match TRBD1. V dropped 4 bases and J dropped 3; count of bases not matched to a gene: 6. Germline V CDR1 and CDR2: SGHKS, YYEKEE (reference sequence). The CDR3 runs 14 residues. The CDR3, as DNA: TGTGCCAGCAGCCAGGGACAGGCCAACTACGAGCAGTACTTC. It specifies CASSQGQANYEQYF.

The V and J genes are TRBV4-1 and TRBJ1-1; 8 bases line up with TRBD1. Looked up from germline, CDR1 is MGHRA and CDR2 is YSYEKL. Germline trimming cut 1 base from V and 2 bases from J; bases unmatched to any gene: 3. The CDR3 loop spans 15 amino acids. This CDR3 reads CASSQVTGVNTEAFF. Written as DNA, the CDR3 is TGCGCCAGCAGCCAAGTGACAGGGGTTAACACTGAAGCTTTCTTT.

The chain has TRBV19 and TRBJ1-1; D remains unclear. Germline lookup yields CDR1 LNHDA and CDR2 SQIVND (reference sequence). The length of the CDR3 is 15 residues. V gave up 5 bases and J gave up 3 bases, with 16 bases separating them. The chain's CDR3 is CASSRDGSLDTEAFF. The CDR3 nucleotides are TGTGCCAGTAGTCGAGACGGGTCGCTTGACACTGAAGCTTTCTTT.